The 8 T cell receptor beta chains below were found in one sample sequenced in a study of T cell repertoires in aging, cancer and after chemotherapy. The template was genomic DNA from peripheral blood, not RNA. Multiplex touch-down PCR with TRB-A/B primers amplified rearranged V-D-J TRB sequences. Using its own MiXCR run on the multiplex PCR reads, TCRdb lists one record per CDR3 protein. The sample comprises around 13,000 distinct CDR3 sequences, around 30% of which are singletons, and less than 10% rests with the top ten. Specimen: blood. The receptors were sampled from a human donor with a blood cancer.

The rearrangement joins TRBV19 to TRBJ2-3, with 12 bases aligning to TRBD2. V trimming: 10 bases; J trimming: 5 bases; junction bases outside the gene matches: 4. From germline, CDR1 is LNHDA and CDR2 SQIVND (reference sequence). The CDR3 contains 13 residues. CDR3 sequence: CATSTSGGDTQYF. Written as DNA, the CDR3 is TGTGCCACCTCGACTAGCGGGGGAGATACGCAGTATTTT.

By frequency in the sample, this clonotype is medium-sized (0.01 to 0.1%). This chain connects TRBV6-2 or TRBV6-3 to TRBJ2-2; no definite D call. V gave up 4 bases and J gave up 5 bases, with 5 bases separating them. Germline V gene data show CDR1 as MNHEY and CDR2 as SVGEGT. This CDR3 is built from 12 residues. The CDR3 is CASSSPTGELFF. CDR3 DNA sequence: TGTGCCAGCAGTTCCCCGACCGGGGAGCTGTTTTTT.

Judged by abundance, this clonotype is medium-sized. The genes are TRBV15 and TRBJ2-3; 7 bases are a match to TRBD2. The CDR3 sequence is 18 residues long. Unmatched junction bases numbered 14, after V lost 2 bases and J lost 3 bases. Looked up from germline, CDR1 is LNHNV and CDR2 is YYDKDF (reference sequence). The CDR3 nucleotides read TGTGCCACCAGCAGACCGACGACTAGCCGGACAAGTACAGATACGCAGTATTTT. Translation gives CATSRPTTSRTSTDTQYF.

The chain couples TRBV6-5 to TRBJ2-7; 8 bases are shared with TRBD2. V shed 5 bases, J shed 0 bases, and the junction held 12 bases outside the gene matches. Germline V gene lookup returns CDR1 MNHEY and CDR2 SVGAGI. This CDR3 is built from 17 residues. The CDR3 spells CASSEPIAGFRSYEQYV. Here the CDR3 DNA reads TGTGCCAGCAGTGAGCCCATAGCGGGATTCCGCTCCTACGAGCAGTACGTC.

This clonotype was recorded many times. The CDR3 nucleotides are TGTGCCAGCAGTCAAAGGGACGGACGCGGAGTGGGTGAGCAGTACGTC. Amino acid sequence: CASSQRDGRGVGEQYV. This chain connects TRBV6-5 to TRBJ2-7, with D perhaps given as TRBD1 or TRBD2 (5 bases each). This CDR3 has 16 amino acids. Between the trimmed V and J ends, which lost 5 bases and 7 bases, there was a span of 24 bases. Germline V lookup: CDR1 MNHEY, CDR2 SVGAGI.

This rearrangement joins TRBV18 to TRBJ1-1; D is ambiguous. The germline V gene encodes CDR1 KGHSH and CDR2 LQKENI. V was cut by 3 bases and J by 4 bases, with 12 bases left in between. This CDR3 spans 14 amino acids. This chain's CDR3 is CASSPPGPGTEAFF. DNA for the CDR3: TGTGCCAGCTCACCCCCCGGCCCTGGCACTGAAGCTTTCTTT.

The chain joins TRBV10-3 to TRBJ1-2; 8 bases map to TRBD1. With 3 bases clipped from V and 6 bases from J, the junction kept 3 bases outside the gene matches. CDR1 is ENHRY and CDR2 is SYGVKD in the germline V gene. This CDR3 is built from 13 residues. CDR3 in amino acids: CAISDRGQDGYTF. The CDR3 region has the DNA TGTGCCATCAGTGACAGGGGGCAGGATGGCTACACCTTC.

Judged by abundance, this clonotype is medium-sized (0.01 to 0.1%). This sequence joins TRBV30 and TRBJ2-3, with unresolved D. The V gene lost 3 bases and the J gene lost 5 bases, with 9 bases spanning the gap. The CDR3 loop spans 12 amino acids. CDR1 is GTSNPN, CDR2 SVGIG, per germline (reference sequence). In nucleotides, the CDR3 is TGTGCCTGGAGCCCCCGAGGAGATACGCAGTATTTT. Translation gives CAWSPRGDTQYF.